This T cell receptor beta chain was retrieved from a study of blood T cell repertoires in COVID-19. Across the study: Sources were T cells, B-cell-depleted T cells, or PBMCs; the material itself was cDNA or gDNA.

Libraries were prepared by immunoSEQ multiplex PCR; TCRdb keeps only in-frame clonotypes and omits some of them. The profile covers about 130,000 clones, with roughly 80% appearing a single time and just over 9% taken by the ten largest. Ages ranged from about 18 to 100 years, with residence in more than 20 US areas. On this clone: Other DNA sequences in this sample translate to the same CDR3.

The TCR comes from a man between 50 and 59 years old who had recovered from COVID-19. Sequences were obtained from PBMCs or T cells enriched from blood (not recorded which).

Here the CDR3 DNA reads TGTGCCAGCAGCTTAGGGGGAGTCACAGATACGCAGTATTTT. This gives the protein CASSLGGVTDTQYF. V and J are TRBV11-3 and TRBJ2-3, with D perhaps matching TRBD2 (5 bases). Germline CDR1 and CDR2: SGHNT and YENEEA. There are 14 residues in the CDR3. V gave up 1 base and J gave up 2 bases, with 7 bases separating them.